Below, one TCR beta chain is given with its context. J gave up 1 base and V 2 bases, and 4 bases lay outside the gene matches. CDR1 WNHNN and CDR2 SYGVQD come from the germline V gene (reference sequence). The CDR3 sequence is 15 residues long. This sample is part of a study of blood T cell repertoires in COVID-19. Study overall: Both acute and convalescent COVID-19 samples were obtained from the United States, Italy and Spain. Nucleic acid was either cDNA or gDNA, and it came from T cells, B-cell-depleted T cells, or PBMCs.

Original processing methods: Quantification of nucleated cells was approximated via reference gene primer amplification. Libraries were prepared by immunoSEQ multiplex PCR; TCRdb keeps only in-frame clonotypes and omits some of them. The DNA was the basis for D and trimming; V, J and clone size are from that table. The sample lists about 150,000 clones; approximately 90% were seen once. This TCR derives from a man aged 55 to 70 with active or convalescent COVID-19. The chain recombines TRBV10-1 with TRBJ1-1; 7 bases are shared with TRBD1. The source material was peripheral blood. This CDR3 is CASSEDRAANTEAFF. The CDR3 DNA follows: TGCGCCAGCAGTGAGGACAGGGCGGCGAACACTGAAGCTTTCTTT.